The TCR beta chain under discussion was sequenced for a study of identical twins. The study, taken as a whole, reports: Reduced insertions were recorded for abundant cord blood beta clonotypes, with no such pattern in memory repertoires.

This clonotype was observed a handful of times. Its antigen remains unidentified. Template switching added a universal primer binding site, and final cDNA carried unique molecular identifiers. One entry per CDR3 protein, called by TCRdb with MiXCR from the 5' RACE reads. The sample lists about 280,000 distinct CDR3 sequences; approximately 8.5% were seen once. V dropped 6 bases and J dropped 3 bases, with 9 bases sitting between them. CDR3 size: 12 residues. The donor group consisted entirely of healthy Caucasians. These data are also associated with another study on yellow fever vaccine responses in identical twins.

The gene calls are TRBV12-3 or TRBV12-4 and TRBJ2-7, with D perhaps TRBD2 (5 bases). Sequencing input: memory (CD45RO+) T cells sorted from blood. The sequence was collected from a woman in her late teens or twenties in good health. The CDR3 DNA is TGTGCCAGCAGGGGAGACCTCTACGAGCAGTACTTC. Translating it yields CASRGDLYEQYF.